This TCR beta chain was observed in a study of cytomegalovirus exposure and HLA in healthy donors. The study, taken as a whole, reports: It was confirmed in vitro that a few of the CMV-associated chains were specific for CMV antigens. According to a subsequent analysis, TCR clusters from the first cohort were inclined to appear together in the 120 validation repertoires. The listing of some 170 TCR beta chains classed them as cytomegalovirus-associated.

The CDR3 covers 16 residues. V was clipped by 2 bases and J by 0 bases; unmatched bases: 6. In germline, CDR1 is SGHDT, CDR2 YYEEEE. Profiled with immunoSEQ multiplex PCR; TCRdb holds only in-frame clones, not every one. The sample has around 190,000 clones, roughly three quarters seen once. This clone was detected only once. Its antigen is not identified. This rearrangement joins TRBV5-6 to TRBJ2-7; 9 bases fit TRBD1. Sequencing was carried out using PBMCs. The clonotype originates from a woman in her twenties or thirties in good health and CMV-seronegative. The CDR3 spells CASSLPGTGISYEQYF. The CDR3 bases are TGTGCCAGCAGCTTACCCGGGACAGGGATCTCCTACGAGCAGTACTTC.